The next 24 T cell receptor beta chains were all read from a single sample in a study of cytomegalovirus exposure and HLA in healthy donors. Primers included in the PCR were 60 Vbeta and 13 Jbeta primers. TCRdb's table, derived via immunoSEQ multiplex PCR, lists solely in-frame clones and lacks some. The top ten clones hold 7% to 9% of a sample with about 240,000 clones, about 80% of them seen once. Sequencing was carried out using PBMCs. These receptors all come from a woman in her sixties or seventies in good health and CMV-seropositive.

This clone was seen just once. The chain joins TRBV29-1 to TRBJ2-7; a possible D gene is TRBD2 (7 bases). The ends were cut back, 3 bases at V and 3 bases at J, with 21 bases in the middle. CDR1 and CDR2 (germline): SQVTM, ANQGSEA. This CDR3 comprises 16 residues. CDR3 nucleotide sequence: TGCAGCGTTGAGAGGGGGGGTGATGTTGAGGGCTACGAGCAGTACTTC. Amino acid sequence: CSVERGGDVEGYEQYF.

V gene TRBV5-1 combines with J gene TRBJ1-1; a weak D match, TRBD1 (6 bases). Germline CDR1 is SGHRS and CDR2 is YFSETQ. The CDR3 spans 14 residues. V lost 4 bases and J lost 1, with 11 bases in between. The DNA for the CDR3 is TGCGCCAGCAGCCAAGGACAGTCGAACACTGAAGCTTTCTTT. Its translation is CASSQGQSNTEAFF.

The V and J genes are TRBV5-1 and TRBJ2-3, with D uncertain. This CDR3 comprises 9 residues. The germline V and J ends were trimmed by 7 bases and 9 bases, with 6 bases remaining between them. Germline lookup yields CDR1 SGHRS and CDR2 YFSETQ. CDR3 DNA sequence: TGCGCCAGCTATACAACGCAGTATTTT. Translated, it gives CASYTTQYF.

This clone was recorded only once. This sequence joins TRBV27 and TRBJ1-4; D is undetermined. This CDR3 has 15 amino acids. Per the germline V gene, CDR1 is MNHEY and CDR2 is SMNVEV (reference sequence). V dropped 2 bases and J dropped 6 bases, with 13 bases sitting between them. This CDR3 reads CASSLLAAGDEKLFF. As DNA, the CDR3 is TGTGCCAGCAGTTTACTTGCAGCCGGGGATGAAAAACTGTTTTTT.

This clone occurred once. The chain is built from TRBV6-5 and TRBJ2-3; 13 positions agree with TRBD2. The CDR3 loop spans 15 amino acids. V lost 5 bases, J lost 7 bases, and 6 bases stayed unmatched. CDR1 MNHEY and CDR2 SVGAGI come from the germline V gene. The CDR3 DNA follows: TGTGCCAGCAGTCACGGACTAGCGGGAGCATATACGCAGTATTTT. Amino acid sequence: CASSHGLAGAYTQYF.

The chain carries TRBV6-1 and TRBJ2-2; D is possibly TRBD1 (6 bases). Germline V CDR1 and CDR2: MNHNS, SASEGT. The CDR3 has 13 residues. V was pared by 7 bases and J by 7 bases, with 13 bases between. The CDR3 region is CASNRASNGELFF. The CDR3 DNA is TGTGCCAGCAACAGGGCTTCAAACGGGGAGCTGTTTTTT.

This chain joins TRBV5-1 and TRBJ1-1; TRBD1 matches at 8 bases. J was trimmed by 6 bases and V by 2 bases; bases with no gene match: 15. Germline CDR1 is SGHRS and CDR2 is YFSETQ. The CDR3 length is 17 residues. The CDR3 nucleotides are TGCGCCAGCAGCTTAAACCTACGACAGGGGAGTACGGCTGAAGCTTTCTTT. It codes for CASSLNLRQGSTAEAFF.

This chain joins TRBV5-1 and TRBJ2-5; D unclear. Trimming pared 3 bases from V and 4 bases from J, leaving 7 bases between. This CDR3 comprises 12 residues. Germline V gives CDR1 SGHRS, CDR2 YFSETQ. The CDR3 here is CASSSRGETQYF. CDR3 nucleotide sequence: TGCGCCAGCAGCTCACGAGGAGAGACCCAGTACTTC.

Comment on this clone: At one of its ends the junction is not consistent with the germline gene, which may arise from a read error. CDR3 DNA: TGTTCCAGCAGCTTAGTCAGGGGGACCCAGTACTTC. Encoded protein: CSSSLVRGTQYF. The chain recombines TRBV7-9 with TRBJ2-5; TRBD1 is a possible D gene (6 bases). The CDR3 has 12 residues. Looked up from germline, CDR1 is SEHNR and CDR2 is FQNEAQ (reference sequence).

The V call is TRBV7-9, the J call TRBJ1-1, with 12 nucleotides matching TRBD1. With 6 bases clipped from V and 6 bases from J, the junction kept 8 bases outside the gene matches. The length of the CDR3 is 15 residues. Germline V lookup: CDR1 SEHNR, CDR2 FQNEAQ (reference sequence). CDR3 nucleotides: TGTGCCAGCAGTCGGGACAGGGGGCGAGGGGCTGAAGCTTTCTTT. As protein: CASSRDRGRGAEAFF.

The rearrangement uses TRBV30 and TRBJ2-7; D gene unclear. The V gene lost 2 bases and the J gene lost 3 bases, with 5 bases spanning the gap. The CDR3 consists of 11 residues. From germline, CDR1 is GTSNPN and CDR2 SVGIG (reference sequence). The CDR3 region has the DNA TGTGCCTGGAGTATCCTCTACGAGCAGTACTTC. This encodes CAWSILYEQYF.

This chain uses TRBV27 with TRBJ1-4; possible D gene TRBD1, 5 bases. Between the trimmed V and J ends, which lost 4 bases and 2 bases, there was a span of 20 bases. This CDR3 spans 18 amino acids. Germline V lookup: CDR1 MNHEY, CDR2 SMNVEV (reference sequence). DNA of the CDR3: TGTGCCAGCAGTTCCCGCTCTCTCCAGGGTTTCACTAATGAAAAACTGTTTTTT. Amino acid sequence: CASSSRSLQGFTNEKLFF.

The chain employs TRBV6-5 and TRBJ2-2; 8 bases match TRBD2. The germline CDR1 and CDR2 sequences are MNHEY and SVGAGI. The CDR3 sequence is 15 residues long. Trimming cost V 6 bases and J 5 bases; bases outside gene matches: 8. CDR3 sequence reads: CASRLPGLGTGELFF. CDR3 coding DNA: TGTGCCAGCAGACTCCCGGGACTAGGGACCGGGGAGCTGTTTTTT.

This clone was seen a single time. V and J are TRBV6-1 and TRBJ2-7; 7 bases align to TRBD1. Per germline, CDR1 MNHNS and CDR2 SASEGT. The CDR3 loop spans 15 amino acids. V lost 10 bases, J lost 0 bases, and 12 bases stayed unmatched. The CDR3: CATSVRGTASYEQYF. CDR3 DNA: TGTGCCACCTCCGTTCGAGGGACAGCCTCCTACGAGCAGTACTTC.

The chain has TRBV19 and TRBJ1-3; the D gene is possibly TRBD1 (5 bases). The V gene lost 8 bases and the J gene lost 0 bases, with 20 bases spanning the gap. Germline-derived CDR1 and CDR2 are LNHDA and SQIVND (reference sequence). This CDR3 spans 17 amino acids. For the CDR3, the DNA is TGTGCCAGTCGTCCCGGGACTTTTCTGAGCTCTGGAAACACCATATATTTT. It is translated as CASRPGTFLSSGNTIYF.

The CDR3 region is CASSLPQGQGMPEAFF. The CDR3 DNA follows: TGTGCCAGCAGCCTACCCCAGGGACAGGGGATGCCTGAAGCTTTCTTT. The chain carries TRBV7-9 and TRBJ1-1, with TRBD1 identical over 10 bases. The V gene end was trimmed by 5 bases and the J gene end by 6 bases; junction bases not matched to a gene: 12. This CDR3 is built from 16 residues. Germline CDR1 is SEHNR and CDR2 is FQNEAQ (reference sequence).

The chain carries TRBV7-9 and TRBJ2-1, with D perhaps matching TRBD2 (6 bases). The V and J ends lost 2 bases and 2 bases respectively, with 16 bases between them. The CDR3 is made up of 17 amino acids. Germline lookup yields CDR1 SEHNR and CDR2 FQNEAQ (reference sequence). The CDR3: CASSLMEGGTTYNEQFF. CDR3 bases: TGTGCCAGCAGCTTAATGGAGGGAGGAACTACCTACAATGAGCAGTTCTTC.

The gene calls are TRBV28 and TRBJ2-7; TRBD1 matches at 7 bases. Germline loops: CDR1 MDHEN, CDR2 SYDVKM. The CDR3 loop spans 16 amino acids. The trim removed 5 bases at V and 0 bases at J, leaving 10 bases unmatched. As DNA, the CDR3 is TGTGCCAGCAGTCCCCTCACGGACAGGTTCTCCTACGAGCAGTACTTC. This encodes CASSPLTDRFSYEQYF. Drawing the rest from reference TRBV28 and TRBJ2-7, the complete variable domain is DVKVTQSSRYLVKRTGEKVFLECVQDMDHENMFWYRQDPGLGLRLIYFSYDVKMKEKGDIPEGYSVSREKKERFSLILESASTNQTSMYLCASSPLTDRFSYEQYFGPGTRLTVT.

The chain couples TRBV19 to TRBJ1-2, with TRBD1 identical over 8 bases. The CDR3 totals 14 residues. With V trimmed by 5 bases and J by 4 bases, 6 bases remained unmatched. CDR1 and CDR2 from the germline V gene are LNHDA and SQIVND (reference sequence). Here the CDR3 reads CASSSPGGGYGYTF. The CDR3 coding sequence is TGTGCCAGTAGTTCTCCAGGGGGCGGCTATGGCTACACCTTC.

This clone has just a few counts. This chain joins TRBV4-2 and TRBJ2-1; tentative D call: TRBD1 (6 bases). V shed 1 base and J shed 9 bases, with 13 bases lying between them. CDR1 is LGHNA and CDR2 is YNFKEQ in the germline V gene. This CDR3 comprises 14 residues. CDR3 sequence reads: CASSQGQEVGEQFF. The CDR3 DNA reads as TGTGCCAGCAGCCAAGGACAGGAGGTCGGTGAGCAGTTCTTC.

The V gene is TRBV5-1, the J gene TRBJ1-1; D is undetermined. Germline loops: CDR1 SGHRS, CDR2 YFSETQ. The CDR3 is made up of 18 amino acids. V gave up 0 bases and J gave up 4 bases, with 22 bases separating them. CDR3 nucleotide sequence: TGCGCCAGCAGCTTGGGGGGAGGGTTGAGAAGGGTCGGCACTGAAGCTTTCTTT. Translation gives CASSLGGGLRRVGTEAFF.

J is TRBJ2-7 and V is TRBV18, with 9 bases that match TRBD1. The CDR3 loop spans 13 amino acids. Germline V gives CDR1 KGHSH, CDR2 LQKENI. V trimming: 0 bases; J trimming: 6 bases; junction bases outside the gene matches: 0. The CDR3 DNA is TGTGCCAGCTCACCACCGGGACAGGGCGAGCAGTACTTC. Translated, it gives CASSPPGQGEQYF.

This clone was recorded once. The CDR3 sequence: CASRLLGQGVIDTQYF. As DNA, the CDR3 is TGTGCCAGCAGACTCCTGGGACAGGGGGTTATAGATACGCAGTATTTT. This chain uses TRBV28 with TRBJ2-3, with 11 bases that match TRBD1. The CDR3 loop spans 16 amino acids. Trimming at V came to 6 bases and at J to 5 bases, leaving 10 bases not matched to a gene. Looked up from germline, CDR1 is MDHEN and CDR2 is SYDVKM. The complete variable domain, with remaining parts taken from reference TRBV28 and TRBJ2-3, reads DVKVTQSSRYLVKRTGEKVFLECVQDMDHENMFWYRQDPGLGLRLIYFSYDVKMKEKGDIPEGYSVSREKKERFSLILESASTNQTSMYLCASRLLGQGVIDTQYFGPGTRLTVL.

The J gene is TRBJ1-2, the V gene TRBV5-1; 8 positions match TRBD1. The germline V gene has CDR1 SGHRS and CDR2 YFSETQ. The CDR3 extends over 13 amino acids. V shed 3 bases, J shed 8 bases, and the junction held 6 bases outside the gene matches. The CDR3 here is CASSSPDRAGYTF. CDR3 in DNA: TGCGCCAGCAGCTCGCCGGACAGGGCCGGCTACACCTTC.